Following are 8 T cell receptor beta chains from one sample sequenced in a study of regulatory T cells in long-lasting Graves disease. Time point defined: newly diagnosed GD, antithyroid drugs for less than 3 months. The TCR library used RNA extracted from PBMCs. CDR3 regions were amplified by Arm-PCR using iRepertoire HTBI primers to build TCR beta libraries. From the multiplex PCR reads, TCRdb called clonotypes with MiXCR, one entry per CDR3 protein. Of about 400,000 distinct CDR3 sequences in the sample, over 12% were seen once. These data were also filed under a second study, of T cells in Graves' hyperthyroidism and ophthalmopathy.

The source was peripheral blood mononuclear cells (PBMCs), collected at new diagnosis, from a patient treated with antithyroid drugs. These receptors were obtained from a woman aged 40 to 50 with Graves disease.

This clonotype was seen more than once but under ten times. This rearrangement joins TRBV27 to TRBJ1-5; D uncertain. This CDR3 comprises 15 residues. CDR1 and CDR2 from the germline V gene are MNHEY and SMNVEV (reference sequence). V shed 5 bases and J shed 6 bases, with 17 bases lying between them. The chain's CDR3 is CASSEGPYGAQPQHF. For the CDR3, the DNA is TGTGCCAGCAGTGAAGGGCCTTACGGTGCTCAGCCCCAGCATTTT.

This clonotype was seen ten or more times. The rearrangement uses TRBV28 and TRBJ1-5; a possible D gene is TRBD1 (5 bases). Trimming shortened V by 5 bases and J by 6 bases, and 14 bases separated the two germline ends. The length of the CDR3 is 14 residues. Looked up from germline, CDR1 is MDHEN and CDR2 is SYDVKM. The CDR3 is CASSPATRGQPQHF. The CDR3, as DNA: TGTGCCAGCAGTCCCGCCACGAGGGGTCAGCCCCAGCATTTT.

In its sample, this clonotype was seen many times. This chain uses TRBV19 with TRBJ2-1; 7 bases line up with TRBD2. CDR1 is LNHDA and CDR2 is SQIVND in the germline V gene (reference sequence). CDR3 length: 13 residues. The J segment lost 3 bases and the V segment lost 9 bases, leaving 5 bases of the junction unmatched. CDR3 sequence: CASGLADYNEQFF. DNA for the CDR3: TGTGCCAGCGGGCTAGCGGACTACAATGAGCAGTTCTTC.

The table lists this clonotype with many counts. This sequence joins TRBV28 and TRBJ2-3; TRBD2 is a possible D gene (6 bases). The CDR3 sequence is 17 residues long. V dropped 4 bases and J dropped 2 bases, with 19 bases sitting between them. Germline CDR1 reads MDHEN; CDR2 reads SYDVKM. CDR3: CASSSREVGVNTDTQYF. CDR3 DNA: TGTGCCAGCAGTTCAAGGGAGGTGGGGGTTAACACAGATACGCAGTATTTT.

This clonotype has just a few counts. The chain uses TRBV11-2 and TRBJ1-4; D ambiguous. Germline CDR1 is SGHAT and CDR2 is FQNNGV. CDR3 length: 14 amino acids. V shed 10 bases and J shed 0 bases, with 12 bases lying between them. CDR3 bases: TGTGCCAACACGCGGGGTGCAACTAATGAAAAACTGTTTTTT. This codes for CANTRGATNEKLFF.

This chain connects TRBV12-3 or TRBV12-4 to TRBJ2-6; no reliable D call. There are 15 residues in the CDR3. The V gene lost 7 bases and the J gene lost 0 bases, with 10 bases spanning the gap. The DNA for the CDR3 is TGTGCCAGCACCATCTTCCTCTCTGGGGCCAACGTCCTGACTTTC. Its protein product is CASTIFLSGANVLTF.

This clonotype was detected ten times or more. The CDR3: CASSLLAARGSYEQYF. The CDR3 nucleotides read TGTGCCAGCAGTTTATTAGCAGCTCGGGGCTCCTACGAGCAGTACTTC. This chain joins TRBV27 and TRBJ2-7, with TRBD2 as a possible D gene (5 bases). The germline V gene has CDR1 MNHEY and CDR2 SMNVEV (reference sequence). Trimming left V 1 base short and J 0 bases short, with 13 bases between. This CDR3 region has 16 residues.

This clonotype has at least ten counts. V and J are TRBV5-1 and TRBJ2-3; perhaps TRBD2 as D (6 bases). Germline V gene lookup returns CDR1 SGHRS and CDR2 YFSETQ. The CDR3 loop spans 16 amino acids. Trimming took 2 bases from V and 2 from J, leaving 15 bases between them. The CDR3 protein is CASSLPTEGHTDTQYF. CDR3 coding DNA: TGCGCCAGCAGCTTACCTACGGAGGGCCACACAGATACGCAGTATTTT.